These T cell receptor beta chains were read from a single sample in a study of blood T cells in healthy people across ages. TCRdb called the 5' RACE reads again in MiXCR, with one record for every CDR3 protein. The table has some 690,000 distinct CDR3 sequences, about a fifth seen once. The sample was blood. These receptor sequences come from a man aged 65-85 years in good health. The CDR3 runs from the conserved cysteine through the conserved F or W. Fields, in order: CDR3 DNA, CDR3 protein, V gene, clone size, J gene, D gene. The D gene is left open where the match is weak. Size values are once, few and many counts, or a class for expanded clones, and some rows have none.

DNA: TGTGCCAGCAGCCAAGTTAGCTCTCGCTACACCTTC
CDR3: CASSQVSSRYTF
V: TRBV3-1
size: -
J: TRBJ1-2
D: -

DNA: TGTGCCAGCAGCTTGTTTATGCACGGGGAAAAACTGTTTTTT
CDR3: CASSLFMHGEKLFF
V: TRBV7-9
size: -
J: TRBJ1-4
D: -

DNA: TGTGCCAGCAGTTACACCCAGAGACCCATATATTTT
CDR3: CASSYTQRPIYF
V: TRBV6-6
size: -
J: TRBJ1-3
D: -

DNA: TGTGCCAGCAGCGGACAGATCTCCGGGGGCTACACCTTC
CDR3: CASSGQISGGYTF
V: TRBV6-4
size: few
J: TRBJ1-2
D: -

DNA: TGTGCCAGCAAGGCGCGGGCCGATGAAAAACTGTTTTTT
CDR3: CASKARADEKLFF
V: TRBV7-2
size: -
J: TRBJ1-4
D: -

DNA: TGCAGCGTTGTGCACGCCCTGTCCACAGATACGCAGTATTTT
CDR3: CSVVHALSTDTQYF
V: TRBV29-1
size: -
J: TRBJ2-3
D: -

DNA: TGCAGTGCTAGTCTGAGCGGGAGACCAGATACGCAGTATTTT
CDR3: CSASLSGRPDTQYF
V: TRBV20-1
size: -
J: TRBJ2-3
D: TRBD2

DNA: TGTGCCAGCAGTGGGACAGCCCAGTATGGCTACACCTTC
CDR3: CASSGTAQYGYTF
V: TRBV6-2/TRBV6-3
size: many
J: TRBJ1-2
D: TRBD1

DNA: TGTGCCAGCAGTTTAGCGGGGTACGCTGGAAACACCATATATTTT
CDR3: CASSLAGYAGNTIYF
V: TRBV12-3/TRBV12-4
size: few
J: TRBJ1-3
D: -

DNA: TGCGCCAGCAGCCCAGGGGCTAGCGGGAGTGTCTACGAGCAGTACTTC
CDR3: CASSPGASGSVYEQYF
V: TRBV5-1
size: -
J: TRBJ2-7
D: TRBD2

DNA: TGTGCCAGCAGTAATCACGGGACGGCGAATCAGCCCCAGCATTTT
CDR3: CASSNHGTANQPQHF
V: TRBV6-2/TRBV6-3
size: -
J: TRBJ1-5
D: -

DNA: TGTGCCAGCACCTCGGGGGCCCGTAATGAAAAACTGTTTTTT
CDR3: CASTSGARNEKLFF
V: TRBV27
size: few
J: TRBJ1-4
D: -

DNA: TGCAGTGCATTCACTTCTAACTCTGGAAACACCATATATTTT
CDR3: CSAFTSNSGNTIYF
V: TRBV20-1
size: few
J: TRBJ1-3
D: -

DNA: TGTGCCAGTAGTATAGGACAGGGGTTTAGTGATACGCAGTATTTT
CDR3: CASSIGQGFSDTQYF
V: TRBV19
size: -
J: TRBJ2-3
D: TRBD1

DNA: TGTGCCAGCAGCTTGGGGACAAGACTAGTATTGGATACGCAGTATTTT
CDR3: CASSLGTRLVLDTQYF
V: TRBV7-8
size: -
J: TRBJ2-3
D: -

DNA: TGTGCCAGCAGCCAAGCCTCAGCGAACACTGAAGCTTTCTTT
CDR3: CASSQASANTEAFF
V: TRBV3-1
size: -
J: TRBJ1-1
D: -

DNA: TGCAGTGGCTCCGTGGGGGTGTCGGCTTTCTTT
CDR3: CSGSVGVSAFF
V: TRBV20-1
size: many
J: TRBJ1-1
D: -

DNA: TGTGCCAGCAGCACCGTGTATGAGCAGTTCTTC
CDR3: CASSTVYEQFF
V: TRBV6-6
size: -
J: TRBJ2-1
D: -

DNA: TGTGCCAGCAGTGAAGCCCCTAGCGGATCCTCCTACAATGAGCAGTTCTTC
CDR3: CASSEAPSGSSYNEQFF
V: TRBV2
size: few
J: TRBJ2-1
D: TRBD2

DNA: TGCGCCAGCAGCCGAAAGACTCTAGATACGCAGTATTTT
CDR3: CASSRKTLDTQYF
V: TRBV4-3
size: few
J: TRBJ2-3
D: -

DNA: TGTGCCAGCAGACGACTCGGACCAGATACGCGGTATTTT
CDR3: CASRRLGPDTRYF
V: TRBV12-3/TRBV12-4
size: -
J: TRBJ2-3
D: -

DNA: TGCAGTGCTAGAAGGGACAGGGTTGGAAATGAGCAGTTCTTC
CDR3: CSARRDRVGNEQFF
V: TRBV20-1
size: -
J: TRBJ2-1
D: TRBD1

DNA: TGTGCCAGCAGCCAGGGCATCAGGGTTGGAGCCGATGAGCAGTTCTTC
CDR3: CASSQGIRVGADEQFF
V: TRBV5-6
size: few
J: TRBJ2-1
D: -

DNA: TGTGCCAGTAAGGCTAGCGGCTACGAGCAGTACTTC
CDR3: CASKASGYEQYF
V: TRBV19
size: -
J: TRBJ2-7
D: TRBD2

DNA: TGTGCCAGCAGCTTACTACAGGGTTTTAACTATGGCTACACCTTC
CDR3: CASSLLQGFNYGYTF
V: TRBV7-9
size: -
J: TRBJ1-2
D: -

DNA: TGCAGTGCTAGCGGTGGCGGGAACACTGAAGCTTTCTTT
CDR3: CSASGGGNTEAFF
V: TRBV20-1
size: -
J: TRBJ1-1
D: -

DNA: TGTGCCAGTAGTATAAGGCAGACACTAGCCAAAAACATTCAGTACTTC
CDR3: CASSIRQTLAKNIQYF
V: TRBV19
size: -
J: TRBJ2-4
D: -

DNA: TGTGCCAGCAGCTCAGGGACAGGGGTTGATTCGGGCTACACCTTC
CDR3: CASSSGTGVDSGYTF
V: TRBV7-1
size: few
J: TRBJ1-2
D: TRBD1

DNA: TGTGCCAGCAGCTTAAATCCGAGCACCGAAGCTTTCTTT
CDR3: CASSLNPSTEAFF
V: TRBV7-8
size: few
J: TRBJ1-1
D: -

DNA: TGTGCCATCAGTGAAGGACAGGGCAGTAGCACAGATACGCAGTATTTT
CDR3: CAISEGQGSSTDTQYF
V: TRBV10-3
size: many
J: TRBJ2-3
D: TRBD1

DNA: TGTGCCAGCAGACCTACAGGGGGCGGGGAGACCCAGTACTTC
CDR3: CASRPTGGGETQYF
V: TRBV13
size: few
J: TRBJ2-5
D: TRBD1

DNA: TGCAGCGCCGGGGACAGGGCTGGAAACACCATATATTTT
CDR3: CSAGDRAGNTIYF
V: TRBV29-1
size: many
J: TRBJ1-3
D: TRBD1

DNA: TGTGCCAGCAGCCAAGATTGGGTGCAAGAGCCCCAGCATTTT
CDR3: CASSQDWVQEPQHF
V: TRBV3-1
size: many
J: TRBJ1-5
D: -

DNA: TGTGCCAGCTCACTCACGGAACGCCAGGGAGCTGAAGCTTTCTTT
CDR3: CASSLTERQGAEAFF
V: TRBV18
size: many
J: TRBJ1-1
D: -

DNA: TGTGCCAGCAGCCGGGGCCTCATATACAATGAGCAGCTCTTC
CDR3: CASSRGLIYNEQLF
V: TRBV6-5
size: -
J: TRBJ2-1
D: -

DNA: TGTGCCAGCAGTTTCCACCGACAGGGGGCTTCGGACTACACCTTC
CDR3: CASSFHRQGASDYTF
V: TRBV27
size: -
J: TRBJ1-2
D: TRBD1

DNA: TGTGCCAGCAGTTACTTGACGGGATCCTCCTACAATGAGCAGTTCTTC
CDR3: CASSYLTGSSYNEQFF
V: TRBV6-5
size: -
J: TRBJ2-1
D: -

DNA: TGTGCCAGCAGCTTGGACGGACAGGGGGCTGGCGGCTACACCTTC
CDR3: CASSLDGQGAGGYTF
V: TRBV7-9
size: -
J: TRBJ1-2
D: TRBD1

DNA: TGTGCCAGCAGCCTGACGACAGACTTGAGTGAGCAGTTCTTC
CDR3: CASSLTTDLSEQFF
V: TRBV9
size: -
J: TRBJ2-1
D: -

DNA: TGTGCCAGCAGTTTGCCCGGCACCACAGATACGCAGTATTTT
CDR3: CASSLPGTTDTQYF
V: TRBV27
size: -
J: TRBJ2-3
D: -

DNA: TGTGCCAGCAGCGTATCAAGGGGGACAGATACGCAGTATTTT
CDR3: CASSVSRGTDTQYF
V: TRBV9
size: few
J: TRBJ2-3
D: -

DNA: TGTGCCACCAGTGACCGTACCGGGACGCGGAAATACAATGAGCAGTTCTTC
CDR3: CATSDRTGTRKYNEQFF
V: TRBV24-1
size: few
J: TRBJ2-1
D: -

DNA: TGTGCCAGCAGTTCTCTAGCGGGGGTTTACACCGGGGAGCTGTTTTTT
CDR3: CASSSLAGVYTGELFF
V: TRBV7-2
size: -
J: TRBJ2-2
D: TRBD2

DNA: TGTGCCAGCAGCCCAAACCCCGGGACAACTGGAGAGACCCAGTACTTC
CDR3: CASSPNPGTTGETQYF
V: TRBV7-7
size: -
J: TRBJ2-5
D: -

DNA: TGCAGCGTTGAATGGGGGGGTAACTATGGCTACACCTTC
CDR3: CSVEWGGNYGYTF
V: TRBV29-1
size: -
J: TRBJ1-2
D: -

DNA: TGTGCCAGCAGTTTATTAGTTAGGGCCGACAATGAGCAGTTCTTC
CDR3: CASSLLVRADNEQFF
V: TRBV28
size: once
J: TRBJ2-1
D: -